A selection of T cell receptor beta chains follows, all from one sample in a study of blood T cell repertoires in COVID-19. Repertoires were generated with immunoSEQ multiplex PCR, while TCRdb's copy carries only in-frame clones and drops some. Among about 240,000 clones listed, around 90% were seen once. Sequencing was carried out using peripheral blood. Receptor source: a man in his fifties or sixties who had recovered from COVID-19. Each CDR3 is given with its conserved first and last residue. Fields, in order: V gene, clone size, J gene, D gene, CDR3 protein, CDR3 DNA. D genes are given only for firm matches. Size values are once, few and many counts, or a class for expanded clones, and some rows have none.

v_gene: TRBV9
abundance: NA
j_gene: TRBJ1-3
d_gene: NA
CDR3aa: CASSVQISGNTIYF
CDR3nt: TGTGCCAGCAGCGTACAAATCTCTGGAAACACCATATATTTT

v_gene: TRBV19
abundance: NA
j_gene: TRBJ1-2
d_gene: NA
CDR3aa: CASTWLTVNYGYTF
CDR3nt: TGTGCCAGTACCTGGCTGACAGTGAACTATGGCTACACCTTC

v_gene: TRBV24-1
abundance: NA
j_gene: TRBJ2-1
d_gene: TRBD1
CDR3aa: CATSDASGTGSYNEQFF
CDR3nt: TGTGCCACCAGTGATGCCTCCGGGACAGGCTCCTACAATGAGCAGTTCTTC

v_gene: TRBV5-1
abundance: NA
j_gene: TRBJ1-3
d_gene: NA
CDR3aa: CASSLEASSGNTIYF
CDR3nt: TGCGCCAGCAGCTTGGAAGCGAGCTCTGGAAACACCATATATTTT

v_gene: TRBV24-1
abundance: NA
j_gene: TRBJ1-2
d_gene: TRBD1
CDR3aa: CATSPSGQGFFDYGYTF
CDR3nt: TGTGCCACCAGTCCGTCGGGACAGGGGTTCTTCGACTATGGCTACACCTTC

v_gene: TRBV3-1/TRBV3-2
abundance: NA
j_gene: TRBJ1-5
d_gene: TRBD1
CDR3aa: CASSQGRGVNQPQHF
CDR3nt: TGTGCCAGCAGCCAAGGCAGGGGGGTAAATCAGCCCCAGCATTTT

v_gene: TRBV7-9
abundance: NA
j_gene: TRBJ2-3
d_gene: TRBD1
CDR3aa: CAIPSTGGAADTQYF
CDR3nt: TGTGCCATTCCATCGACAGGGGGCGCGGCAGATACGCAGTATTTT

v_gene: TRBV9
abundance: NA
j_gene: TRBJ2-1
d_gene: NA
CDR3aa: CASSPPGWAGYVCEFF
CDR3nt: TGTGCCAGCAGCCCCCCCGGGTGGGCGGGGTATGTTTGTGAGTTCTTC

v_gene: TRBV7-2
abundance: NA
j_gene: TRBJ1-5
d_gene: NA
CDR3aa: CASSLGAGGNQPQHF
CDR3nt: TGTGCCAGCAGCTTAGGGGCAGGGGGCAATCAGCCCCAGCATTTT

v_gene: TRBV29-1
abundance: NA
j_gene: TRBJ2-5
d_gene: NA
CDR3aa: CSVVHGVETQYF
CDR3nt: TGCAGCGTTGTTCACGGAGTGGAGACCCAGTACTTC

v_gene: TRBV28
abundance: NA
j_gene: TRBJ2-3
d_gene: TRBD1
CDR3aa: CASSSGQARGTQYF
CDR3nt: TGTGCCAGCAGTTCGGGACAGGCTCGGGGTACGCAGTATTTT

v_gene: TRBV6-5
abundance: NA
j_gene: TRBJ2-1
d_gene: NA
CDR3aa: CASSSTTEQFF
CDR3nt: TGTGCCAGCAGTTCCACTACCGAGCAGTTCTTC

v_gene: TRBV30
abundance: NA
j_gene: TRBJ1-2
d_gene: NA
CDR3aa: CAWREGRYGYTF
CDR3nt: TGTGCCTGGAGGGAGGGACGATATGGCTACACCTTC

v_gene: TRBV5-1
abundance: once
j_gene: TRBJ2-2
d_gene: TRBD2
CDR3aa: CASSRLAGGATGELFF
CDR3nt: TGCGCCAGCAGCAGACTAGCGGGGGGTGCCACCGGGGAGCTGTTTTTT

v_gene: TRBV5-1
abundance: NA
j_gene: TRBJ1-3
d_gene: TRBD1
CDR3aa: CASSYGQVSGNTIYF
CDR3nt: TGCGCCAGCAGCTACGGACAGGTCTCTGGAAACACCATATATTTT

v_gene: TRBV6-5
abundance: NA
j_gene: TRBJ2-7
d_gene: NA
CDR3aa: CASSIPGLGSSEYF
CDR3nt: TGTGCCAGCAGCATTCCGGGACTGGGGTCGAGTGAGTACTTC

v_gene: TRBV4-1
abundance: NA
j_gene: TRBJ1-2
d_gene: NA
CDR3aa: CASSHPGGNGYTF
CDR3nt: TGCGCCAGCAGCCACCCTGGGGGGAATGGCTACACCTTC

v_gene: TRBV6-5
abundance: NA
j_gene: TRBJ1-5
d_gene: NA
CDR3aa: CASSFDKNQPQHF
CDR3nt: TGTGCCAGCAGTTTCGACAAAAATCAGCCCCAGCATTTT

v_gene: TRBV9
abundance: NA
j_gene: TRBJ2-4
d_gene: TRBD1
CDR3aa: CASSAPGTGGANIQYF
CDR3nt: TGTGCCAGCAGCGCCCCCGGGACAGGGGGCGCAAACATTCAGTACTTC

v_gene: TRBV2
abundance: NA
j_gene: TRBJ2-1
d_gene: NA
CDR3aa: CASSFRCGAGGNEQFF
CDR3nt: TGTGCCAGCAGTTTCCGTTGTGGGGCCGGGGGCAATGAGCAGTTCTTC

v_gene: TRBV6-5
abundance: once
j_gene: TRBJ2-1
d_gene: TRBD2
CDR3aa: CASRLPGLAGGEQFF
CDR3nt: TGTGCCAGCAGACTTCCGGGACTAGCGGGGGGTGAGCAGTTCTTC

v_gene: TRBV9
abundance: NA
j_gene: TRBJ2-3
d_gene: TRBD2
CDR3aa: CASSPRSASGGVGPADTQYF
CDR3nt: TGTGCCAGCAGCCCACGTTCGGCTAGCGGGGGGGTCGGACCGGCAGATACGCAGTATTTT

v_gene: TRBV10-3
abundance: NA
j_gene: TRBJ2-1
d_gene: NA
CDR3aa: CAISEGRGLNEQFF
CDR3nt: TGTGCCATCAGCGAGGGAAGGGGACTCAATGAGCAGTTCTTC

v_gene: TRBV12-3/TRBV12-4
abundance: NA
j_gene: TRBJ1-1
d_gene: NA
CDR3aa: CASSFTGTEAFF
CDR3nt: TGTGCCAGCAGTTTCACAGGCACTGAAGCTTTCTTT

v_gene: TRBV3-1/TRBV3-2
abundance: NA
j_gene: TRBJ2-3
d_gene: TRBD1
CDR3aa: CASSPGTGDTQYF
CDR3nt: TGTGCCAGCAGCCCCGGGACAGGAGATACGCAGTATTTT

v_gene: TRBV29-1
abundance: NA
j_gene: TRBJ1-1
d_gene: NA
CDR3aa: CSAKVGVTEAFF
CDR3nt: TGCAGCGCCAAAGTCGGGGTTACTGAAGCTTTCTTT

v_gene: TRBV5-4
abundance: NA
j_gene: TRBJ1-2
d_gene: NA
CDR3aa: CASSFSGLEYGYTF
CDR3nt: TGTGCCAGCAGCTTCTCGGGGTTAGAATATGGCTACACCTTC

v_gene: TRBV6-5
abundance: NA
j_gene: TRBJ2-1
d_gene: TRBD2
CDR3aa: CASSYSLAGGMNEQFF
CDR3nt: TGTGCCAGCAGCTACTCACTAGCGGGGGGGATGAATGAGCAGTTCTTC

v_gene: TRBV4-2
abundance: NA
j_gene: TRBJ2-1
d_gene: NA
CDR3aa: CASSQDTQITYNEQFF
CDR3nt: TGTGCCAGCAGCCAAGATACGCAGATCACCTACAATGAGCAGTTCTTC

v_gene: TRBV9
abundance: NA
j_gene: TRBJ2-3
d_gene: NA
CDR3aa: CASSVEALPTDTQYF
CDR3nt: TGTGCCAGCAGCGTCGAGGCCTTACCCACAGATACGCAGTATTTT

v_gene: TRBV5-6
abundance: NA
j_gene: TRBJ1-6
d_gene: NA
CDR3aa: CASSSQGYNSPLHF
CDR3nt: TGTGCCAGCAGCTCTCAGGGATATAATTCACCCCTCCACTTT

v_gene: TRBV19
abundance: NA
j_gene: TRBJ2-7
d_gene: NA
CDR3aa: CASSGRGRSYEQYF
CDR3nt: TGTGCCAGTAGTGGCCGGGGTCGTTCCTACGAGCAGTACTTC